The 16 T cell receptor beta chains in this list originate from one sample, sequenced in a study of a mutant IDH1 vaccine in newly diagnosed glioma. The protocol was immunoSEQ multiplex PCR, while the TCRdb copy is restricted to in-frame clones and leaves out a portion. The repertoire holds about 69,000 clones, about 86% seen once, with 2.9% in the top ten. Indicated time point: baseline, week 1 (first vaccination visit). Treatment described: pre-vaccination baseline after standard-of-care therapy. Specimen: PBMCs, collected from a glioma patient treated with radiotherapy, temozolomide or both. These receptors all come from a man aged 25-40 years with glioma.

CDR3 in DNA: TGCGCCAGCAGTCCCCCAGGGGGGCTAGGGTCTGGGGCCAACGTCCTGACTTTC. Its protein is CASSPPGGLGSGANVLTF. This sequence joins TRBV23-1 and TRBJ2-6, with D maybe TRBD1 (7 bases). TRBV23-1 is annotated as an ORF whose role is uncertain. V dropped 4 bases and J dropped 1 base, with 17 bases sitting between them. This CDR3 comprises 18 residues.

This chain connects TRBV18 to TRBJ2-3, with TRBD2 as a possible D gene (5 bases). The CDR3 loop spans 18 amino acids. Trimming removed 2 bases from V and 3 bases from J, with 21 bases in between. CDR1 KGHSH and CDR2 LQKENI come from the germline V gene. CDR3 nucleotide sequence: TGTGCCAGCTCACCAAGCGGCGCCTACCCCCTAGGGACAGATACGCAGTATTTT. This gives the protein CASSPSGAYPLGTDTQYF.

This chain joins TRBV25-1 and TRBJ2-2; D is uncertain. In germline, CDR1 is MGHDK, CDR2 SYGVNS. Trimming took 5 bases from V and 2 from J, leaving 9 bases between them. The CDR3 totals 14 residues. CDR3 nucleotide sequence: TGTGCCAGCAGTAAAAATCAAAACACCGGGGAGCTGTTTTTT. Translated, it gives CASSKNQNTGELFF.

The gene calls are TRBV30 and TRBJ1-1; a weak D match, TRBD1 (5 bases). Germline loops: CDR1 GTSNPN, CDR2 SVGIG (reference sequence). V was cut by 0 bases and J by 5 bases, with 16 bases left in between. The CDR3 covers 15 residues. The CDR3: CAWSVQERLRTEAFF. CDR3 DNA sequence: TGTGCCTGGAGTGTACAGGAGCGCCTGAGGACTGAAGCTTTCTTT.

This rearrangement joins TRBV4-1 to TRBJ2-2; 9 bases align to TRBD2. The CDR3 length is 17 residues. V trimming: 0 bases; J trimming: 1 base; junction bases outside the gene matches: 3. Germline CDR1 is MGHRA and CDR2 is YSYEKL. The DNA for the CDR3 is TGCGCCAGCAGCCAAGATAAACTAGCGGGGAACACCGGGGAGCTGTTTTTT. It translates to CASSQDKLAGNTGELFF.

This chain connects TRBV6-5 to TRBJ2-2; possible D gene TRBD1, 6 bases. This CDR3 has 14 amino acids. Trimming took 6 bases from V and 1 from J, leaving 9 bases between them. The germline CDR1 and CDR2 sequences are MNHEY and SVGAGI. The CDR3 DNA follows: TGTGCCAGCAGGACCAGGGGGAACACCGGGGAGCTGTTTTTT. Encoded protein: CASRTRGNTGELFF.

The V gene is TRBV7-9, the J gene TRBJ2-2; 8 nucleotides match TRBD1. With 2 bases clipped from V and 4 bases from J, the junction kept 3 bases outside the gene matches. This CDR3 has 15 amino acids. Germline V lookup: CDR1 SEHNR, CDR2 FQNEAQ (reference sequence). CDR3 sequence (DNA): TGTGCCAGCAGCTTAAGGACAGGGATCACCGGGGAGCTGTTTTTT. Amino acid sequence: CASSLRTGITGELFF.

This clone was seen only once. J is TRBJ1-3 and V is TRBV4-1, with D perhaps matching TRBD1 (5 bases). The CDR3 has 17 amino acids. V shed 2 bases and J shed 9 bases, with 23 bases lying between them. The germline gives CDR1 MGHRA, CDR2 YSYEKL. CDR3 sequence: CASSQLLRQGPEGTIYF. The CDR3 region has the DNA TGCGCCAGCAGCCAACTTTTAAGGCAGGGCCCCGAGGGCACCATATATTTT.

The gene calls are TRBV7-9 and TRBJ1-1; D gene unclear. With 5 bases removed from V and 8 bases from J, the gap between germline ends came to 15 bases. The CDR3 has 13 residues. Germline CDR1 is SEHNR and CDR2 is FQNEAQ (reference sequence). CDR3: CASSTKTGEEAFF. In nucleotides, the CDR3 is TGTGCCAGCAGCACCAAAACCGGGGAAGAAGCTTTCTTT.

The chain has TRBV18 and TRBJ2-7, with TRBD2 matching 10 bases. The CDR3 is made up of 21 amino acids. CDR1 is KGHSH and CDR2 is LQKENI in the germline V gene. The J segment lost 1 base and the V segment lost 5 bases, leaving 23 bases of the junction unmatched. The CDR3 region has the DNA TGTGCCAGCTCATTAAGAGGACTAGCGGTCGGGACATGGTCGGCTTCCTACGAGCAGTACTTC. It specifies CASSLRGLAVGTWSASYEQYF.

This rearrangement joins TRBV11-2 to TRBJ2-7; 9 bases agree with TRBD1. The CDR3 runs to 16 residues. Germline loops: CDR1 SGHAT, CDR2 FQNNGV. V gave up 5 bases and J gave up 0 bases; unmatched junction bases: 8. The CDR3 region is CASSPGGGQGSYEQYF. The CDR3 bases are TGTGCCAGCAGCCCAGGGGGGGGACAGGGCTCCTACGAGCAGTACTTC.

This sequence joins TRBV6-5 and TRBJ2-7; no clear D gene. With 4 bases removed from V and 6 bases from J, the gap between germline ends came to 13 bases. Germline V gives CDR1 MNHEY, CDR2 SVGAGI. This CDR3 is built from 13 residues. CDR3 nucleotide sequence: TGTGCCAGCAGTTCAACAACCCCTACCGAGCAGTACTTC. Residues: CASSSTTPTEQYF.

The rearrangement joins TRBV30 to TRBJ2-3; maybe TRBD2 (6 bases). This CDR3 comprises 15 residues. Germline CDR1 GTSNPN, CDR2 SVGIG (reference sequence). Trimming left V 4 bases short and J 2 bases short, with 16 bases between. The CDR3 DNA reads TGTGCCTGGAAATGGGGGGAAGGTTACACAGATACGCAGTATTTT. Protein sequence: CAWKWGEGYTDTQYF.

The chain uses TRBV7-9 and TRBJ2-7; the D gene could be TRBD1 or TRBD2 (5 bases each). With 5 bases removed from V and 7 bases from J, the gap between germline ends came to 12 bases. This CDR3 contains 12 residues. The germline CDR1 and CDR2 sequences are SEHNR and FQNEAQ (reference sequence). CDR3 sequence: CASSGTSFEQYF. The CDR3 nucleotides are TGTGCCAGCAGCGGGACCTCCTTTGAGCAGTACTTC.

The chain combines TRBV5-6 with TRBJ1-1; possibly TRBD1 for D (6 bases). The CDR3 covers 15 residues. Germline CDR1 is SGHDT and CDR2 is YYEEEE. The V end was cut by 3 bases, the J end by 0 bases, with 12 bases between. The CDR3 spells CASSYRGSMNTEAFF. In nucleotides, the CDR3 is TGTGCCAGCAGCTATAGGGGGTCCATGAACACTGAAGCTTTCTTT. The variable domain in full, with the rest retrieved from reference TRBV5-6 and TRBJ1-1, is DAGVTQSPTHLIKTRGQQVTLRCSPKSGHDTVSWYQQALGQGPQFIFQYYEEEERQRGNFPDRFSGHQFPNYSSELNVNALLLGDSALYLCASSYRGSMNTEAFFGQGTRLTVV.

CDR3 in amino acids: CASSLGGREQFF. DNA for the CDR3: TGTGCCAGTAGCTTGGGGGGTCGGGAGCAGTTCTTC. This chain uses TRBV19 with TRBJ2-1, with D perhaps matching TRBD2 (6 bases). CDR3 length equals 12 residues. V lost 6 bases to trimming and J lost 10 bases, with 13 bases between them. In germline, CDR1 is LNHDA, CDR2 SQIVND (reference sequence).